Listed here are 28 T cell receptor beta chains from one sample, sequenced in a study of T cells after posttransplantation cyclophosphamide. The table came from immunoSEQ multiplex PCR; TCRdb's copy has only in-frame clones and leaves some out. The sample presents roughly 10,000 clones, none singletons. Busulfan-fludarabine conditioning, marrow transplant, and cyclophosphamide on days +3 and +4 were administered. Material: PBMCs, obtained around 350 days after allogeneic stem cell transplant with posttransplant cyclophosphamide. The receptors here all came from a male patient aged 45 to 59 who received an allogeneic stem cell transplant from a related donor and was CMV-positive. T cells may partly derive from the graft donor.

This clone was picked up many times. The chain carries TRBV19 and TRBJ2-3; 7 positions match TRBD2. With 8 bases clipped from V and 2 bases from J, the junction kept 4 bases outside the gene matches. There are 13 residues in the CDR3. The germline V gene has CDR1 LNHDA and CDR2 SQIVND (reference sequence). CDR3 protein: CASLKRDTDTQYF. The CDR3 DNA reads as TGTGCCAGTCTGAAGCGGGACACAGATACGCAGTATTTT. The variable domain in full, with the rest retrieved from reference TRBV19 and TRBJ2-3, is DGGITQSPKYLFRKEGQNVTLSCEQNLNHDAMYWYRQDPGQGLRLIYYSQIVNDFQKGDIAEGYSVSREKKESFPLTVTSAQKNPTAFYLCASLKRDTDTQYFGPGTRLTVL.

This clone came up many times. The V gene is TRBV6-5, the J gene TRBJ2-3; tentatively, D is TRBD2 (5 bases). Germline CDR1 reads MNHEY; CDR2 reads SVGAGI. Trimming shortened V by 6 bases and J by 6 bases, and 16 bases separated the two germline ends. The CDR3 is 14 residues long. CDR3 nucleotide sequence: TGTGCCAGCAGCCCCGCGAGGGCTCGGGATACGCAGTATTTT. Translation: CASSPARARDTQYF.

This clone has ten or more counts. The chain recombines TRBV18 with TRBJ2-3, with a tentative D call TRBD2 (6 bases). Germline values: CDR1 KGHSH, CDR2 LQKENI. The V gene lost 0 bases and the J gene lost 6 bases, with 13 bases spanning the gap. The length of the CDR3 is 15 residues. The CDR3 sequence: CASSPPGLVTDTQYF. The CDR3 DNA sequence: TGTGCCAGCTCACCACCGGGACTCGTGACGGATACGCAGTATTTT.

This clone occurred a few times. In DNA, the CDR3 is TGTGCCAGCAGTTTATATACTTTGGGGGGGGCACAGCCCCAGCATTTT. It translates to CASSLYTLGGAQPQHF. The V call is TRBV27, the J call TRBJ1-5; D may be TRBD1 (6 bases). The CDR3 spans 16 residues. V was trimmed by 1 base and J by 7 bases, leaving 17 bases between them. Germline V gene lookup returns CDR1 MNHEY and CDR2 SMNVEV (reference sequence).

This clone was detected ten times or more. This rearrangement joins TRBV2 to TRBJ1-2; the D is unclear. The CDR3 extends over 14 amino acids. CDR1 is SNHLY and CDR2 is FYNNEI in the germline V gene. The V and J ends lost 1 base and 4 bases respectively, with 10 bases between them. The chain's CDR3 is CASSEGAIIYGYTF. The CDR3 bases are TGTGCCAGCAGTGAAGGGGCAATTATCTATGGCTACACCTTC.

This clone is labeled as medium-sized. The chain couples TRBV7-8 to TRBJ2-6; 13 bases line up with TRBD2. Germline-derived CDR1 and CDR2 are SGHVS and FQNEAQ. The CDR3 sequence is 20 residues long. J lost 1 base, V lost 5 bases, and 11 bases had no gene match. This chain's CDR3 is CASSIGTSGTIPSGANVLTF. CDR3 bases: TGTGCCAGCAGCATTGGGACTAGCGGGACCATTCCATCTGGGGCCAACGTCCTGACTTTC.

This clone appeared many times. The V and J genes are TRBV4-3 and TRBJ1-2, with D perhaps matching TRBD1 (6 bases). Per germline, CDR1 LGHNA and CDR2 YSLEER. The CDR3 spans 17 residues. The ends were cut back, 0 bases at V and 4 bases at J, with 18 bases in the middle. The CDR3 DNA is TGCGCCAGCAGCCAAGATCTAGCGGGGGGCGATATCTATGGCTACACCTTC. It translates to CASSQDLAGGDIYGYTF.

This clone has at least ten counts. The V and J genes are TRBV5-4 and TRBJ2-7, with 9 bases lining up with TRBD2. The CDR3 sequence is 15 residues long. V was pared by 4 bases and J by 2 bases, with 7 bases of the junction left unmatched. Germline V lookup: CDR1 SGHNT, CDR2 YYREEE (reference sequence). CDR3 residues: CASSHPSGKTYEQYF. Written as DNA, the CDR3 is TGTGCCAGCAGCCACCCTAGCGGGAAGACCTACGAGCAGTACTTC.

This clone occurred many times. The rearrangement links TRBV27 to TRBJ1-1; 9 positions agree with TRBD1. The CDR3 extends over 16 amino acids. The germline gives CDR1 MNHEY, CDR2 SMNVEV (reference sequence). V lost 5 bases to trimming and J lost 3 bases; unmatched junction nucleotides: 10. CDR3 residues: CASSPLTGGVDTEAFF. CDR3 nucleotide sequence: TGTGCCAGCAGTCCTCTAACAGGGGGCGTGGACACTGAAGCTTTCTTT.

The sample holds many counts of this clone. The chain carries TRBV12-2 and TRBJ2-7; TRBD1 is the table's D call and was not checked against the DNA. TRBV12-2 is a documented pseudogene. The CDR3 covers 15 residues. The CDR3 region is CASRFRSGQTYEQYF. Written as DNA, the CDR3 is TGTGCAAGTCGCTTCCGATCCGGACAGACTTACGAGCAGTACTTC.

This clone has at least ten counts. The chain recombines TRBV7-9 with TRBJ2-5; 9 bases are shared with TRBD1. The ends lost 2 bases at V and 4 bases at J; junction bases unmatched: 2. The germline V gene has CDR1 SEHNR and CDR2 FQNEAQ (reference sequence). The CDR3 has 14 amino acids. CDR3 residues: CASSLRTGAETQYF. As DNA, the CDR3 is TGTGCCAGCAGCTTACGGACAGGGGCAGAGACCCAGTACTTC.

This clone has just a few counts. The chain couples TRBV5-1 to TRBJ2-1, with D possibly TRBD2 on 5 matching bases. Trimming shortened V by 5 bases and J by 10 bases, and 22 bases separated the two germline ends. The CDR3 sequence is 15 residues long. Germline assignment: CDR1 SGHRS and CDR2 YFSETQ. CDR3 sequence reads: CASRWRVEARLEQFF. DNA for the CDR3: TGCGCCAGCAGATGGCGGGTAGAGGCGAGGCTGGAGCAGTTCTTC.

This clone was seen many times. V is TRBV7-9 and J is TRBJ1-2; D not certain. Between the trimmed V and J ends, which lost 4 bases and 4 bases, there was a span of 13 bases. Germline loops: CDR1 SEHNR, CDR2 FQNEAQ (reference sequence). The CDR3 has 14 amino acids. The CDR3 reads CASSSAGTLYGYTF. In nucleotides, the CDR3 is TGTGCCAGCAGCTCCGCAGGCACACTCTATGGCTACACCTTC. Based on the CDR3 plus reference TRBV7-9 and TRBJ1-2, the full variable domain is DTGVSQNPRHKITKRGQNVTFRCDPISEHNRLYWYRQTLGQGPEFLTYFQNEAQLEKSRLLSDRFSAERPKGSFSTLEIQRTEQGDSAMYLCASSSAGTLYGYTFGSGTRLTVV.

Many counts were recorded for this clone. V is TRBV6-1 and J is TRBJ1-2; D uncertain. Per germline, CDR1 MNHNS and CDR2 SASEGT. V lost 6 bases, J lost 6 bases, and 14 bases lay in between. The CDR3 consists of 13 residues. In DNA form, the CDR3 reads TGTGCCAGCAGCCCCGGGATCCAAAATGGCTACACCTTC. Translated: CASSPGIQNGYTF.

This clone appeared many times. The rearrangement uses TRBV19 and TRBJ2-3; the match to TRBD2 covers 8 bases. Germline V lookup: CDR1 LNHDA, CDR2 SQIVND (reference sequence). V lost 4 bases and J lost 2; bases outside the gene matches: 5. The CDR3 loop spans 15 amino acids. Here the CDR3 reads CASSKQRGPTDTQYF. As DNA, the CDR3 is TGTGCCAGTAGTAAACAGCGGGGGCCCACAGATACGCAGTATTTT.

This clone was seen repeatedly, ten times or more. The rearrangement links TRBV5-1 to TRBJ2-1; 7 bases agree with TRBD1. V was pared by 3 bases and J by 6 bases, with 9 bases of the junction left unmatched. The CDR3 has 15 residues. Germline V lookup: CDR1 SGHRS, CDR2 YFSETQ. CDR3: CASSSDRELSNEQFF. As DNA, the CDR3 is TGCGCCAGCAGCTCTGACAGGGAATTATCCAATGAGCAGTTCTTC.

By proportion, this clone is medium-sized. The CDR3 DNA is TGTGCTAGTGGTTTGGGATTGGACAGCCAAGCTTTCTTT. It codes for CASGLGLDSQAFF. The gene calls are TRBV12-5 and TRBJ1-1, with D possibly being TRBD1 (6 bases). Per the germline V gene, CDR1 is LGHNT and CDR2 is FRNRAP. The CDR3 contains 13 residues. The V and J ends lost 1 base and 9 bases respectively, with 12 bases between them.

This clone was detected ten times or more. CDR3 sequence reads: CASSLAAGGETQYF. The CDR3 region has the DNA TGTGCCAGCAGCTTAGCGGCCGGGGGAGAGACCCAGTACTTC. The chain links TRBV7-6 to TRBJ2-5, with D perhaps matching TRBD2 (6 bases). V lost 0 bases to trimming and J lost 4 bases, with 9 bases between them. The CDR3 consists of 14 residues. The germline V gene encodes CDR1 SGHVS and CDR2 FNYEAQ.

This clone was observed a handful of times. This rearrangement joins TRBV7-2 to TRBJ2-2, with 9 bases lining up with TRBD2. The CDR3 covers 17 residues. Germline V gives CDR1 SGHTA, CDR2 FQGNSA. V trimming: 5 bases; J trimming: 0 bases; junction bases outside the gene matches: 7. The CDR3 coding sequence is TGTGCCAGCAGCCCCACCCGACTAGCGGCGAACACCGGGGAGCTGTTTTTT. It yields the protein CASSPTRLAANTGELFF.

This clone showed up many times. V gene TRBV4-3 combines with J gene TRBJ1-6; D is uncertain. CDR1 and CDR2 (germline): LGHNA, YSLEER. V lost 1 base, J lost 0 bases, and 13 bases lay in between. The length of the CDR3 is 18 residues. This CDR3 is CASSQGVGHLSYNSPLHF. The CDR3 nucleotides read TGCGCCAGCAGCCAAGGGGTGGGCCACCTCTCCTATAATTCACCCCTCCACTTT.

This clone is labeled medium-sized. The V and J genes are TRBV28 and TRBJ2-7; 9 bases line up with TRBD1. The CDR3 runs 16 residues. J was trimmed by 6 bases and V by 3 bases; bases with no gene match: 12. Germline values: CDR1 MDHEN, CDR2 SYDVKM. CDR3 sequence reads: CASSFRPGQGRTEQYF. The CDR3, as DNA: TGTGCCAGCAGTTTTAGGCCTGGACAGGGGAGGACCGAGCAGTACTTC.

This clone was seen many times. The chain links TRBV4-1 to TRBJ2-3, with TRBD2 identical over 7 bases. Germline lookup yields CDR1 MGHRA and CDR2 YSYEKL. This CDR3 has 17 amino acids. The V segment lost 0 bases and the J segment 1 base; nucleotides outside the gene matches: 7. DNA of the CDR3: TGCGCCAGCAGCCAAGATGGAGGCGGGAGCGGCACAGATACGCAGTATTTT. Its protein product is CASSQDGGGSGTDTQYF.

This clone came up many times. CDR3 in amino acids: CASTKQGVGETQYF. CDR3 DNA sequence: TGTGCCAGCACCAAGCAGGGGGTTGGAGAGACCCAGTACTTC. The rearrangement uses TRBV7-9 and TRBJ2-5, with 7 bases that match TRBD1. The CDR3 sequence is 14 residues long. Trimming removed 7 bases from V and 4 bases from J; junction bases left unmatched: 9. Per germline, CDR1 SEHNR and CDR2 FQNEAQ (reference sequence). The full variable domain, in which reference TRBV7-9 and TRBJ2-5 provide the parts outside the CDR3, is DTGVSQNPRHKITKRGQNVTFRCDPISEHNRLYWYRQTLGQGPEFLTYFQNEAQLEKSRLLSDRFSAERPKGSFSTLEIQRTEQGDSAMYLCASTKQGVGETQYFGPGTRLLVL.

This clone was counted ten times or more. The chain joins TRBV5-1 to TRBJ2-7; 8 nucleotides line up with TRBD2. Unmatched junction bases numbered 6, after V lost 0 bases and J lost 4 bases. Germline values: CDR1 SGHRS, CDR2 YFSETQ. The CDR3 is 15 residues long. The CDR3 protein is CASSLAWGTSYEQYF. The CDR3 DNA is TGCGCCAGCAGCTTGGCCTGGGGGACTAGTTACGAGCAGTACTTC.

This clone has ten or more counts. This rearrangement joins TRBV30 to TRBJ2-5, with 14 bases that match TRBD2. J was trimmed by 7 bases and V by 0 bases; bases with no gene match: 7. The germline V gene encodes CDR1 GTSNPN and CDR2 SVGIG (reference sequence). The CDR3 loop spans 16 amino acids. The CDR3 nucleotides are TGTGCCTGGAGTGTACCCGGGACTAGCGGGAGTAGGACCCAGTACTTC. Protein sequence: CAWSVPGTSGSRTQYF.

This clone was counted many times. The chain employs TRBV27 and TRBJ2-6, with TRBD1 matching over 11 bases. Germline loops: CDR1 MNHEY, CDR2 SMNVEV (reference sequence). The length of the CDR3 is 17 residues. The ends lost 1 base at V and 2 bases at J; junction bases unmatched: 1. CDR3 region: CASSLWGQGAGANVLTF. In nucleotides, the CDR3 is TGTGCCAGCAGTTTATGGGGACAGGGGGCTGGGGCCAACGTCCTGACTTTC.

This clone was counted ten times or more. V and J are TRBV7-8 and TRBJ1-5; D gene ambiguous. The germline V gene encodes CDR1 SGHVS and CDR2 FQNEAQ. V shed 0 bases and J shed 5 bases, with 5 bases lying between them. The CDR3 sequence is 13 residues long. Written as DNA, the CDR3 is TGTGCCAGCAGCTTAGCGCAGGATCAGCCCCAGCATTTT. Translating gives CASSLAQDQPQHF.

This clone came up a few times. This chain joins TRBV9 and TRBJ2-5; a weak D match, TRBD1 (6 bases). This CDR3 is built from 15 residues. The V gene lost 5 bases and the J gene lost 3 bases, with 17 bases spanning the gap. Germline values: CDR1 SGDLS, CDR2 YYNGEE. CDR3 sequence: CASRPRDTREETQYF. CDR3 bases: TGTGCCAGCAGACCTCGGGACACCCGGGAAGAGACCCAGTACTTC.